Each of the 32 T cell receptor beta chains below was sequenced from the same sample in a study of T-cell reconstitution after alpha-beta-depleted transplantation in children. General observations from the study: Hyperexpanded clones declined; after one year, newly produced T cells mostly supplied diversity.

These receptors lack a known antigen. Unique molecular identifiers were used to barcode this TCRbeta library. From the PCR reads, TCRdb called clonotypes with MiXCR, one entry per CDR3 protein. The sample shows approximately 300,000 distinct CDR3 sequences, over 7% of them seen only once. The material was peripheral blood, obtained 360 days after TCRalphabeta/CD19-depleted stem cell transplant. The receptors were sampled from a female patient aged 2-10 years who had a stem cell transplant for Fanconi anemia, so the T cells may come from the graft donor.

The J gene is TRBJ1-6, the V gene TRBV3-1, with D hard to call. The CDR3 is 15 amino acids. Trimming left V 0 bases short and J 7 bases short, with 10 bases between. Germline CDR1 is LGHDT and CDR2 is YNNKEL (reference sequence). CDR3 in DNA: TGTGCCAGCAGCCAAGATGGGAACCCAAATTCACCCCTCCACTTT. Translation gives CASSQDGNPNSPLHF. Filled out from reference TRBV3-1 and TRBJ1-6, the complete variable domain reads DTAVSQTPKYLVTQMGNDKSIKCEQNLGHDTMYWYKQDSKKFLKIMFSYNNKELIINETVPNRFSPKSPDKAHLNLHINSLELGDSAVYFCASSQDGNPNSPLHFGNGTRLTVT.

This clonotype has only a few counts. The chain uses TRBV11-2 and TRBJ2-6; D uncertain. Per germline, CDR1 SGHAT and CDR2 FQNNGV. The V end lost 0 bases, the J end lost 3 bases, and 15 bases lay between the germline ends. CDR3 length equals 18 residues. CDR3 protein: CASSLDQDLYFGANVLTF. The DNA of the CDR3 is TGTGCCAGCAGCTTAGATCAGGACCTCTACTTTGGGGCCAACGTCCTGACTTTC.

CDR3 sequence: CASSPPRGYRDPYEQYF. CDR3 sequence (DNA): TGTGCCAGCAGTCCTCCCAGGGGTTACAGGGACCCCTACGAGCAGTACTTC. The J gene is TRBJ2-7, the V gene TRBV27; possibly TRBD1 for D (6 bases). This CDR3 spans 17 amino acids. The germline gives CDR1 MNHEY, CDR2 SMNVEV (reference sequence). Trimming removed 5 bases at V and 2 bases at J, with 22 bases between.

This clonotype was recorded many times. The chain links TRBV5-1 to TRBJ2-1; perhaps TRBD2 as D (6 bases). V was clipped by 3 bases and J by 4 bases, with 17 bases between them. CDR1 is SGHRS, CDR2 YFSETQ, per germline. CDR3 length equals 16 residues. The CDR3 protein is CASSSTSSGGYNEQFF. The DNA for the CDR3 is TGCGCCAGCAGCTCTACTAGTTCCGGGGGTTACAATGAGCAGTTCTTC.

This clonotype was seen ten or more times. The chain is built from TRBV6-1 and TRBJ2-7; D is tentatively TRBD1 or TRBD2 (6 bases each). Trimming removed 1 base from V and 1 base from J, with 14 bases in between. The germline V gene has CDR1 MNHNS and CDR2 SASEGT. The length of the CDR3 is 16 residues. The CDR3 nucleotides read TGTGCCAGCAGTGAAGTGTGGGGGGCAATTTCCTACGAGCAGTACTTC. Residues: CASSEVWGAISYEQYF.

This clonotype has more than one count but fewer than ten. The chain carries TRBV7-8 and TRBJ2-5, with 7 bases that match TRBD1. Germline values: CDR1 SGHVS, CDR2 FQNEAQ. The V segment lost 2 bases and the J segment 7 bases; nucleotides outside the gene matches: 10. This CDR3 has 15 amino acids. The CDR3 DNA is TGTGCCAGCAGCTTAACTCCGGGCTCAGGGGGGACCCAGTACTTC. This encodes CASSLTPGSGGTQYF.

This clonotype was recorded at least ten times. The rearrangement joins TRBV7-2 to TRBJ2-3; the D call may be TRBD1 or TRBD2 (6 bases each). The CDR3 is 14 residues long. The V end was cut by 0 bases, the J end by 10 bases, with 14 bases between. Germline CDR1 is SGHTA and CDR2 is FQGNSA. The CDR3 DNA reads TGTGCCAGCAGCTTAGCGGGGGGCGTGTGGTCGCAGTATTTT. Translating gives CASSLAGGVWSQYF.

This clonotype was seen at least ten times. The rearrangement links TRBV6-2 or TRBV6-3 to TRBJ2-3; 11 bases map to TRBD1. The V segment lost 5 bases and the J segment 9 bases; nucleotides outside the gene matches: 19. This CDR3 region has 18 residues. The V gene's germline CDR1 is MNHEY and CDR2 SVGEGT. The CDR3 DNA reads as TGTGCCAGCAGTGTGGACAGGGGGCCGAGTACCCTCCCTGAAACGCAGTATTTT. It encodes CASSVDRGPSTLPETQYF.

DNA for the CDR3: TGTGCCAGCAGCTTCTCTGCGGGAGGGAGGCTAGAGACCCAGTACTTC. It yields the protein CASSFSAGGRLETQYF. This chain joins TRBV7-2 and TRBJ2-5; 9 bases fit TRBD2. Germline CDR1 and CDR2: SGHTA and FQGNSA. V shed 3 bases and J 4 bases; nucleotides not matched to a gene: 9. This CDR3 has 16 amino acids. Filled out from reference TRBV7-2 and TRBJ2-5, the complete variable domain reads GAGVSQSPSNKVTEKGKDVELRCDPISGHTALYWYRQSLGQGLEFLIYFQGNSAPDKSGLPSDRFSAERTGGSVSTLTIQRTQQEDSAVYLCASSFSAGGRLETQYFGPGTRLLVL.

This clonotype occurred many times. The V gene is TRBV11-2, the J gene TRBJ2-1, with 7 nucleotides matching TRBD2. The CDR3 runs 15 residues. Germline V gene lookup returns CDR1 SGHAT and CDR2 FQNNGV. The ends lost 5 bases at V and 4 bases at J; junction bases unmatched: 8. The CDR3 DNA sequence: TGTGCCAGCAGCCGCGTTGGGACTATATACAATGAGCAGTTCTTC. This translates into CASSRVGTIYNEQFF.

This clonotype came up once. Given the absence of the conserved phenylalanine or tryptophan at the CDR3 end, a read error is likely. Because the CDR3's place on the DNA is in doubt, the DNA is left out and the CDR3 is given as listed by TCRdb. The chain uses TRBV15 and TRBJ2-2. The CDR3 contains 12 residues when both ends are counted. Germline CDR1 and CDR2: LNHNV and YYDKDF (reference sequence). The CDR3 loop reads CATSRDQGGGHI.

This clonotype was detected ten times or more. The J gene is TRBJ2-3, the V gene TRBV4-2; 9 positions agree with TRBD2. In germline, CDR1 is LGHNA, CDR2 YNFKEQ. With V trimmed by 0 bases and J by 2 bases, 9 bases remained unmatched. CDR3 length: 18 residues. CDR3 amino acids: CASSQDALAGSFTDTQYF. The CDR3 DNA sequence: TGTGCCAGCAGCCAAGACGCCCTAGCGGGGAGTTTCACAGATACGCAGTATTTT.

V and J are TRBV5-6 and TRBJ1-1; 9 bases agree with TRBD1. The CDR3 sequence is 17 residues long. Germline CDR1 reads SGHDT; CDR2 reads YYEEEE. Losses at the gene ends were 1 base for V and 4 bases for J; bases not matched to a gene: 11. CDR3 coding DNA: TGTGCCAGCAGCTTGAGACAGGGGGTTGCGTGGACCACTGAAGCTTTCTTT. Protein sequence: CASSLRQGVAWTTEAFF. Combining the CDR3 with reference TRBV5-6 and TRBJ1-1 gives the whole variable domain DAGVTQSPTHLIKTRGQQVTLRCSPKSGHDTVSWYQQALGQGPQFIFQYYEEEERQRGNFPDRFSGHQFPNYSSELNVNALLLGDSALYLCASSLRQGVAWTTEAFFGQGTRLTVV.

The table lists this clonotype with many counts. The V call is TRBV20-1, the J call TRBJ1-1; 7 nucleotides align to TRBD1. The CDR3 runs 13 residues. The germline CDR1 and CDR2 sequences are DFQATT and SNEGSKA (reference sequence). Trimming removed 6 bases from V and 0 bases from J; junction bases left unmatched: 4. CDR3 region: CSARTGMNTEAFF. CDR3 nucleotides: TGCAGTGCGAGGACAGGCATGAACACTGAAGCTTTCTTT.

This clonotype was picked up a small number of times. The chain carries TRBV4-3 and TRBJ2-2; weak D call: TRBD2 (7 bases). The V gene's germline CDR1 is LGHNA and CDR2 YSLEER. Trimming shortened V by 0 bases and J by 0 bases, and 11 bases separated the two germline ends. This CDR3 region has 17 residues. This CDR3 is CASSQEPGGANTGELFF. Here the CDR3 DNA reads TGCGCCAGCAGCCAAGAACCGGGGGGCGCGAACACCGGGGAGCTGTTTTTT.

The chain carries TRBV4-2 and TRBJ1-4; a possible D gene is TRBD1 (5 bases). Germline V gives CDR1 LGHNA, CDR2 YNFKEQ. Trimming removed 5 bases at V and 8 bases at J, with 18 bases between. This CDR3 spans 15 amino acids. CDR3 sequence (DNA): TGTGCCAGCAGCACCCGGGGAGGGGTACAAGAAAAACTGTTTTTT. It is translated as CASSTRGGVQEKLFF.

This clonotype was counted ten times or more. This rearrangement joins TRBV3-1 to TRBJ2-2; D is ambiguous. CDR1 is LGHDT and CDR2 is YNNKEL in the germline V gene (reference sequence). This CDR3 spans 15 amino acids. The ends were cut back, 4 bases at V and 2 bases at J, with 11 bases in the middle. The CDR3 region is CASSPHGLNTGELFF. The CDR3 DNA reads TGTGCCAGCAGCCCCCACGGCCTAAACACCGGGGAGCTGTTTTTT.

This clonotype was observed at least ten times. This sequence joins TRBV2 and TRBJ1-1; a possible D gene is TRBD1 (6 bases). CDR1 and CDR2 (germline): SNHLY, FYNNEI. CDR3 length: 14 residues. V lost 0 bases to trimming and J lost 5 bases, with 10 bases between them. The CDR3 bases are TGTGCCAGCAGTGAAGCGCTTAGGGGGACTGAAGCTTTCTTT. Translated, it gives CASSEALRGTEAFF.

This clonotype was observed at least ten times. The chain links TRBV29-1 to TRBJ2-5, with 7 bases lining up with TRBD1. The junction had 4 bases not matched to a gene; V was cut back by 7 bases and J by 5 bases. The germline V gene has CDR1 SQVTM and CDR2 ANQGSEA. The length of the CDR3 is 11 residues. CDR3 sequence reads: CSGDRVETQYF. The DNA of the CDR3 is TGCAGCGGCGACAGGGTTGAGACCCAGTACTTC.

The chain joins TRBV5-1 to TRBJ2-7; D is unresolved. The germline CDR1 and CDR2 sequences are SGHRS and YFSETQ. This CDR3 has 13 residues. Trimming took off 2 bases at V and 2 bases at J, with 8 bases between the two ends. CDR3 DNA: TGCGCCAGCAGCTTAACGTTTCCCTACGAGCAGTACTTC. Protein product: CASSLTFPYEQYF. Full variable domain (rest looked up from reference TRBV5-1 and TRBJ2-7): KAGVTQTPRYLIKTRGQQVTLSCSPISGHRSVSWYQQTPGQGLQFLFEYFSETQRNKGNFPGRFSGRQFSNSRSEMNVSTLELGDSALYLCASSLTFPYEQYFGPGTRLTVT.

This clonotype was seen at least ten times. The J gene is TRBJ2-1, the V gene TRBV5-1; D gene ambiguous. Germline CDR1 SGHRS, CDR2 YFSETQ. The V gene lost 5 bases and the J gene lost 4 bases, with 13 bases spanning the gap. The CDR3 covers 14 residues. The CDR3 DNA is TGCGCCAGCAGTGCAGTATTCCTATACAATGAGCAGTTCTTC. Translated: CASSAVFLYNEQFF.

At least ten counts were recorded for this clonotype. The chain combines TRBV6-2 or TRBV6-3 with TRBJ2-5, with 10 bases fitting TRBD2. The CDR3 loop spans 16 amino acids. Unmatched junction bases numbered 6, after V lost 5 bases and J lost 0 bases. Germline V gene data show CDR1 as MNHEY and CDR2 as SVGEGT. CDR3 loop: CASSRRTSGDQETQYF. CDR3 DNA sequence: TGTGCCAGCAGTCGACGGACTAGCGGAGACCAAGAGACCCAGTACTTC.

This clonotype has just a few counts. J is TRBJ1-5 and V is TRBV9; D ambiguous. This CDR3 region has 15 residues. Germline assignment: CDR1 SGDLS and CDR2 YYNGEE. Between the trimmed V and J ends, which lost 7 bases and 4 bases, there was a span of 18 bases. This CDR3 reads CASLSIRPLNQPQHF. The CDR3 DNA follows: TGTGCCAGCCTATCGATAAGGCCCCTAAATCAGCCCCAGCATTTT.

There are many counts of this clonotype. This chain uses TRBV5-5 with TRBJ2-1; 7 bases agree with TRBD2. J lost 5 bases, V lost 0 bases, and 2 bases had no gene match. Germline CDR1 and CDR2: SGHKS and YYEKEE (reference sequence). The CDR3 is 14 residues long. CDR3 sequence (DNA): TGTGCCAGCAGCTTGGCACTAGCGCACAATGAGCAGTTCTTC. The encoded protein is CASSLALAHNEQFF.

The sample holds many counts of this clonotype. The rearrangement uses TRBV27 and TRBJ1-5; TRBD1 agrees at 8 bases. The CDR3 has 16 amino acids. The germline V gene encodes CDR1 MNHEY and CDR2 SMNVEV (reference sequence). The ends lost 2 bases at V and 0 bases at J; junction bases unmatched: 3. The chain's CDR3 is CASSLQGAFSNQPQHF. The CDR3 bases are TGTGCCAGCAGTTTACAGGGGGCGTTTAGCAATCAGCCCCAGCATTTT.

This clonotype was counted ten times or more. This chain uses TRBV21-1 with TRBJ2-7. TRBV21-1 is a pseudogene locus. This CDR3 is built from 19 residues. The CDR3 spells CASSKGQKKSSKLDYEQYV. In nucleotides, the CDR3 is TGTGCCAGCAGCAAAGGACAAAAGAAATCTTCAAAATTGGACTACGAGCAGTACGTC.

At least ten counts were recorded for this clonotype. The V call is TRBV4-2, the J call TRBJ2-5, with no clear D. V gave up 0 bases and J gave up 5 bases, with 16 bases separating them. Germline CDR1 is LGHNA and CDR2 is YNFKEQ. This CDR3 contains 16 residues. CDR3 region: CASSQEVGRPRETQYF. The CDR3 DNA reads TGTGCCAGCAGCCAAGAAGTCGGTAGGCCAAGGGAGACCCAGTACTTC.

The V gene is TRBV12-3 or TRBV12-4, the J gene TRBJ1-3; D not resolved. CDR3 length equals 15 residues. V lost 3 bases and J lost 4, with 13 bases in between. Written as DNA, the CDR3 is TGTGCCAGCAGTTTTGGGTTGGGTCTAGGAAACACCATATATTTT. Translation gives CASSFGLGLGNTIYF.

This clonotype was seen at least ten times. J is TRBJ1-1 and V is TRBV4-2; 7 positions agree with TRBD1. J gave up 7 bases and V 0 bases, and 5 bases lay outside the gene matches. The germline V gene encodes CDR1 LGHNA and CDR2 YNFKEQ. This CDR3 region has 14 residues. Written as DNA, the CDR3 is TGTGCCAGCAGCCAAGACAGGGGGGTCGGTGAAGCTTTCTTT. Amino acids: CASSQDRGVGEAFF.

This clonotype was seen a few times. This rearrangement joins TRBV2 to TRBJ1-2, with unresolved D. Germline V gives CDR1 SNHLY, CDR2 FYNNEI. The CDR3 totals 17 residues. V lost 0 bases to trimming and J lost 5 bases, with 19 bases between them. The CDR3 nucleotides are TGTGCCAGCAGTGAAGCCTCCCCTTTCCTAACTCTATATGGCTACACCTTC. Its translation is CASSEASPFLTLYGYTF. The full variable domain, its missing parts supplied by reference TRBV2 and TRBJ1-2, is EPEVTQTPSHQVTQMGQEVILRCVPISNHLYFYWYRQILGQKVEFLVSFYNNEISEKSEIFDDQFSVERPDGSNFTLKIRSTKLEDSAMYFCASSEASPFLTLYGYTFGSGTRLTVV.

This rearrangement joins TRBV27 to TRBJ1-5; D is unresolved. CDR1 and CDR2 (germline): MNHEY, SMNVEV (reference sequence). V gave up 1 base and J gave up 4 bases, with 5 bases separating them. This CDR3 contains 13 residues. CDR3 DNA sequence: TGTGCCAGCAGTTTATGGGCTAATCAGCCCCAGCATTTT. Translating gives CASSLWANQPQHF.

This clonotype was found many times. The chain recombines TRBV5-1 with TRBJ2-1, with 8 positions matching TRBD1. V lost 0 bases to trimming and J lost 9 bases; unmatched junction nucleotides: 11. This CDR3 contains 16 residues. CDR1 and CDR2 from the germline V gene are SGHRS and YFSETQ. DNA of the CDR3: TGCGCCAGCAGCTTGGAATGGGGACTCGGACAGGGTGAGCAGTTCTTC. Protein sequence: CASSLEWGLGQGEQFF.